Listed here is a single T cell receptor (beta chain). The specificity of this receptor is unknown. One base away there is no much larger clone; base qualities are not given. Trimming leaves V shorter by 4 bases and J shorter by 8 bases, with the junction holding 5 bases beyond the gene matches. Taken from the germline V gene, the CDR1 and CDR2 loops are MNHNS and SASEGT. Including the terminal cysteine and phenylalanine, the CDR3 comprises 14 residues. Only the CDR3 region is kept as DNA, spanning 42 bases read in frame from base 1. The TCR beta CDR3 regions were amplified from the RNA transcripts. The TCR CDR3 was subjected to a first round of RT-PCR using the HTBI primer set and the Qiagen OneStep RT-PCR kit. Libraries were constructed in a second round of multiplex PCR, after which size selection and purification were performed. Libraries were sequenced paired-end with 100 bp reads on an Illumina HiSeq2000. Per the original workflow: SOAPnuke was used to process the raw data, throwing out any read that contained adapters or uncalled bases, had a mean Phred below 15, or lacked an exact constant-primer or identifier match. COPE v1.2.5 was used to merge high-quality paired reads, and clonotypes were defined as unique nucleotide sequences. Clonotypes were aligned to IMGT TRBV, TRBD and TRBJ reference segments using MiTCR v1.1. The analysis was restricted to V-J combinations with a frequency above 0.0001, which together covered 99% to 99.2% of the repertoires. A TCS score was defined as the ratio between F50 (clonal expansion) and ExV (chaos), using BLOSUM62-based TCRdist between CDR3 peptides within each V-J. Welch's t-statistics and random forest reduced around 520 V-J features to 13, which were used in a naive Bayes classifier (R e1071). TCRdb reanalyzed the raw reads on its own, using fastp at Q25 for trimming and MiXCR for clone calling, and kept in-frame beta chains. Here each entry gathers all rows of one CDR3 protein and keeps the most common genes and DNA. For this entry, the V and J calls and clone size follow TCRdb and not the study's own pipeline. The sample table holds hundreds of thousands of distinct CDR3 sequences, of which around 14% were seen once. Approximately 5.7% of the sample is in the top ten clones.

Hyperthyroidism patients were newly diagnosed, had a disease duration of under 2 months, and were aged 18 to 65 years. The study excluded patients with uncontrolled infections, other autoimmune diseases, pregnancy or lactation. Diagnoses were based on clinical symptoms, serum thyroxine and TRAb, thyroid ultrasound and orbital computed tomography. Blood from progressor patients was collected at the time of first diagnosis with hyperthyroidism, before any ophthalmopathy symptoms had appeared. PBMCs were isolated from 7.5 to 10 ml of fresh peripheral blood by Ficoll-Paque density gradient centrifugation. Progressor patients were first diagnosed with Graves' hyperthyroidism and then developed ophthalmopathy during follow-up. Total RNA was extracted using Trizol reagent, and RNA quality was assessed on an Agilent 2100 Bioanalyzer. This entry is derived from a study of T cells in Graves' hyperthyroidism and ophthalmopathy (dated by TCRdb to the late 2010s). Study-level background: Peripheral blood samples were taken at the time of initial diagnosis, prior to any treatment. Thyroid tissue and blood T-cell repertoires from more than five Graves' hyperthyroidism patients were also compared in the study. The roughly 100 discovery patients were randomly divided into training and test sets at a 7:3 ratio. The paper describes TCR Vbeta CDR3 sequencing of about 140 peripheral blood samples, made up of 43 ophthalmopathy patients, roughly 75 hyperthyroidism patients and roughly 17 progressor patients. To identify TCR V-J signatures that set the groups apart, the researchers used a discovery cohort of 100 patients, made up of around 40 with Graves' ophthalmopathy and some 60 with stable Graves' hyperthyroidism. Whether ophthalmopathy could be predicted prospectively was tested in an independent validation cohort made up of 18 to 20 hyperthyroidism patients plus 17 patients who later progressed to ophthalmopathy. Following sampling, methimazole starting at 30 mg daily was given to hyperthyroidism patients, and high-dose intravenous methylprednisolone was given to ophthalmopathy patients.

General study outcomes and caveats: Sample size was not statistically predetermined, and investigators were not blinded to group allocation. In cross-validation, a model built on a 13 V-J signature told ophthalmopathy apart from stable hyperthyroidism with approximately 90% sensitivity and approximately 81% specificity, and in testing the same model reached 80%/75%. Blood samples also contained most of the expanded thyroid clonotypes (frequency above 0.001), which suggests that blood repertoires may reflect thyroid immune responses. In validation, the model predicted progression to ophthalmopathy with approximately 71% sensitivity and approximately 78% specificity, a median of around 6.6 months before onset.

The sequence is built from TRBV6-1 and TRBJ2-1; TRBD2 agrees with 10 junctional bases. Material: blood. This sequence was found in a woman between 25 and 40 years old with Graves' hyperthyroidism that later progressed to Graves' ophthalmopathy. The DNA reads TGTGCCAGCAGTGGGACTAGCGGTGTAGATGAGCAGTTCTTC. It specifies CASSGTSGVDEQFF.